Listed here are 20 T cell receptor beta chains from one sample, sequenced in a study of T cell responses to AZD1222 COVID-19 vaccine. The table came from immunoSEQ multiplex PCR; TCRdb's copy has only in-frame clones and leaves some out. The sample has about 63,000 clones, 83% seen once. The sample consisted of peripheral blood, taken 28 days after the second AZD1222 dose. Every receptor here comes from an adult who received the AZD1222 COVID-19 vaccine.

This chain joins TRBV4-1 and TRBJ1-4; D is ambiguous. This CDR3 is built from 12 residues. Germline CDR1 and CDR2: MGHRA and YSYEKL. With 1 base removed from V and 8 bases from J, the gap between germline ends came to 5 bases. The CDR3 DNA is TGCGCCAGCAGCCAAGCTGAGGAAAAACTGTTTTTT. It codes for CASSQAEEKLFF.

The CDR3 loop is CASSLAGQVQEKLFF. CDR3 nucleotides: TGTGCCAGCAGCTTAGCCGGACAGGTCCAGGAAAAACTGTTTTTT. This chain connects TRBV7-2 to TRBJ1-4; TRBD1 aligns across 7 bases. There are 15 residues in the CDR3. Germline CDR1 and CDR2: SGHTA and FQGNSA. V gave up 0 bases and J gave up 8 bases; unmatched junction bases: 6.

The chain recombines TRBV18 with TRBJ2-3, with TRBD1 matching 7 bases. Germline assignment: CDR1 KGHSH and CDR2 LQKENI. The junction had 6 bases not matched to a gene; V was cut back by 2 bases and J by 1 base. This CDR3 comprises 16 residues. Written as DNA, the CDR3 is TGTGCCAGCTCACCATTGGTGACAGGGCGCACAGATACGCAGTATTTT. Its translation: CASSPLVTGRTDTQYF.

The rearrangement uses TRBV28 and TRBJ1-5, with unresolved D. Trimming shortened V by 7 bases and J by 8 bases, and 18 bases separated the two germline ends. Looked up from germline, CDR1 is MDHEN and CDR2 is SYDVKM. The CDR3 is made up of 14 amino acids. For the CDR3, the DNA is TGTGCCAGCAATAGAATCACCTTAACGGAGCCCCAGCATTTT. This gives the protein CASNRITLTEPQHF.

The chain is built from TRBV2 and TRBJ2-1, with a weak D call TRBD2 (7 bases). Germline values: CDR1 SNHLY, CDR2 FYNNEI. Trimming cost V 3 bases and J 6 bases, with 15 bases left between them. The CDR3 totals 15 residues. CDR3 in amino acids: CASSEGGGASNEQFF. Written as DNA, the CDR3 is TGTGCCAGCAGTGAGGGCGGGGGCGCGTCCAATGAGCAGTTCTTC. Full variable domain (remainder filled in from reference TRBV2 and TRBJ2-1): EPEVTQTPSHQVTQMGQEVILRCVPISNHLYFYWYRQILGQKVEFLVSFYNNEISEKSEIFDDQFSVERPDGSNFTLKIRSTKLEDSAMYFCASSEGGGASNEQFFGPGTRLTVL.

This clone appeared a single time. The junction does not match germline at one end; this may be a read error. The CDR3 bases are TGTGCCACCAGTTCTTCTGGAAACACCATATATTTT. Its translation is CATSSSGNTIYF. J is TRBJ1-3 and V is TRBV10-3, with D uncertain. Germline CDR1 reads ENHRY; CDR2 reads SYGVKD. The CDR3 contains 12 residues.

The sample holds one count of this clone. The chain combines TRBV12-3 or TRBV12-4 with TRBJ2-2; D call uncertain. There are 13 residues in the CDR3. V was clipped by 6 bases and J by 6 bases, with 11 bases between them. CDR3 loop: CASSLRESGELFF. The CDR3 DNA sequence: TGTGCCAGCAGCCTTAGAGAGTCCGGGGAGCTGTTTTTT.

The rearrangement joins TRBV29-1 to TRBJ2-1; TRBD2 might be the D (7 bases). The V and J ends lost 4 bases and 11 bases respectively, with 15 bases between them. CDR3 length: 12 residues. The germline V gene encodes CDR1 SQVTM and CDR2 ANQGSEA. The CDR3 sequence is CSVVQGGGKQFF. DNA for the CDR3: TGCAGCGTTGTACAGGGAGGGGGGAAGCAGTTCTTC.

This chain links TRBV3-1 (or the pseudogene TRBV3-2) with TRBJ1-3; no reliable D call. V was cut by 2 bases and J by 0 bases, with 5 bases left in between. The CDR3 spans 14 residues. CDR1 is LGHDT and CDR2 is YNNKEL in the germline V gene (reference sequence). The CDR3 coding sequence is TGTGCCAGCAGCCAAACTGACTCTGGAAACACCATATATTTT. Residues: CASSQTDSGNTIYF.

The chain combines TRBV4-2 with TRBJ2-7, with 8 bases fitting TRBD1. Germline trimming cut 11 bases from V and 4 bases from J; bases unmatched to any gene: 25. The CDR3 sequence is 18 residues long. Germline V gene data show CDR1 as LGHNA and CDR2 as YNFKEQ. The CDR3 nucleotides are TGTGCCCCCAGCCACCACGACTGGGGGACAGGCAAACCTTACGAGCAGTACTTC. This sequence encodes CAPSHHDWGTGKPYEQYF.

The CDR3: CATSETNNSPLHF. CDR3 sequence (DNA): TGTGCCACCAGTGAGACCAATAATTCACCCCTCCACTTT. This chain uses TRBV24-1 with TRBJ1-6; no firm D call. This CDR3 is built from 13 residues. Trimming shortened V by 4 bases and J by 5 bases, and 5 bases separated the two germline ends. Germline values: CDR1 KGHDR, CDR2 SFDVKD.

V usage is TRBV6-5 and J usage is TRBJ1-1; 9 bases fit TRBD1. The CDR3 length is 14 residues. CDR1 and CDR2 (germline): MNHEY, SVGAGI. V lost 6 bases to trimming and J lost 3 bases; unmatched junction nucleotides: 5. The CDR3 nucleotides are TGTGCCAGCAGGATTGACAGGGGGGACACTGAAGCTTTCTTT. Translating it yields CASRIDRGDTEAFF.

On this clone: Other nucleotide sequences from this sample produce the same CDR3. The V and J genes are TRBV28 and TRBJ1-2, with no clear D. Germline V gene lookup returns CDR1 MDHEN and CDR2 SYDVKM. The V and J ends lost 2 bases and 6 bases respectively, with 7 bases between them. The CDR3 contains 12 residues. CDR3 bases: TGTGCCAGCAGTTTAAGGTGGGATGGCTACACCTTC. As protein: CASSLRWDGYTF.

The V call is TRBV4-3, the J call TRBJ1-6; D possibly corresponds to TRBD1 (5 bases). The CDR3 length is 17 residues. The germline V gene has CDR1 LGHNA and CDR2 YSLEER. Trimming stripped 0 bases from V and 3 bases from J, with 12 bases between. The CDR3 spells CASSQEAQGFYNSPLHF. CDR3 DNA sequence: TGCGCCAGCAGCCAAGAAGCTCAGGGTTTCTATAATTCACCCCTCCACTTT.

This chain joins TRBV20-1 and TRBJ2-5; D is uncertain. Deletions cut 6 bases from V and 2 bases from J, with 7 bases between. CDR3 length: 11 amino acids. CDR1 and CDR2 from the germline V gene are DFQATT and SNEGSKA (reference sequence). The CDR3: CSAQDQETQYF. CDR3 coding DNA: TGCAGTGCGCAGGATCAAGAGACCCAGTACTTC.

The rearrangement links TRBV2 to TRBJ1-2; 9 nucleotides match TRBD1. The CDR3 is 14 amino acids. CDR1 and CDR2 from the germline V gene are SNHLY and FYNNEI. With V trimmed by 6 bases and J by 4 bases, 6 bases remained unmatched. The CDR3 DNA reads as TGTGCCAGCAGAACAGGGGGCTCCAGCTATGGCTACACCTTC. It encodes CASRTGGSSYGYTF.

The chain has TRBV6-1 and TRBJ1-5, with a possible D match to TRBD1 (6 bases). The ends were cut back, 0 bases at V and 4 bases at J, with 16 bases in the middle. Germline assignment: CDR1 MNHNS and CDR2 SASEGT. This CDR3 has 17 residues. The CDR3 is CASSEALFTGRNQPQHF. The CDR3 DNA reads as TGTGCCAGCAGTGAAGCGCTATTTACAGGGCGGAATCAGCCCCAGCATTTT.

This clone was seen only a few times. This chain joins TRBV30 and TRBJ2-3, with 9 bases that match TRBD1. Germline trimming cut 0 bases from V and 3 bases from J; bases unmatched to any gene: 7. Germline assignment: CDR1 GTSNPN and CDR2 SVGIG (reference sequence). The CDR3 is 16 amino acids. The CDR3: CAWSVGTGGETDTQYF. The CDR3 DNA reads TGTGCCTGGAGTGTAGGAACAGGGGGCGAAACAGATACGCAGTATTTT.

The rearrangement links TRBV7-9 to TRBJ2-3; D may be TRBD1 (6 bases). CDR3 length equals 17 residues. V lost 4 bases to trimming and J lost 0 bases, with 17 bases between them. Germline V lookup: CDR1 SEHNR, CDR2 FQNEAQ (reference sequence). CDR3 amino acids: CASSWDPRDTSTDTQYF. In DNA, the CDR3 is TGTGCCAGCAGCTGGGACCCCCGGGACACCAGCACAGATACGCAGTATTTT. Full variable domain (rest looked up from reference TRBV7-9 and TRBJ2-3): DTGVSQNPRHKITKRGQNVTFRCDPISEHNRLYWYRQTLGQGPEFLTYFQNEAQLEKSRLLSDRFSAERPKGSFSTLEIQRTEQGDSAMYLCASSWDPRDTSTDTQYFGPGTRLTVL.

The V gene is TRBV9, the J gene TRBJ2-7; D may be TRBD2 (6 bases). The CDR3 has 14 amino acids. The germline gives CDR1 SGDLS, CDR2 YYNGEE. V dropped 6 bases and J dropped 1 base, with 14 bases sitting between them. The CDR3 protein is CASKEGPQSYEQYF. The CDR3 nucleotides are TGTGCCAGCAAGGAGGGACCGCAGTCCTACGAGCAGTACTTC. The full variable domain, in which reference TRBV9 and TRBJ2-7 provide the parts outside the CDR3, is DSGVTQTPKHLITATGQRVTLRCSPRSGDLSVYWYQQSLDQGLQFLIQYYNGEERAKGNILERFSAQQFPDLHSELNLSSLELGDSALYFCASKEGPQSYEQYFGPGTRLTVT.